Described below is a single TCR beta chain sequence and its context. The study assigned cohorts using participant-reported clinical history. Recovery meant two consecutive negative NP/OP PCR tests, professional clearance, or resolved symptoms. The CDR3 runs 14 residues. Trimming removed 2 bases at V and 6 bases at J, with 14 bases between. CDR1 and CDR2 (germline): SGHDT, YYEEEE. This specimen belongs to a study of blood T cell repertoires in COVID-19. Study information: Material from acute and convalescent COVID-19 was sourced from the United States, Italy and Spain.

Original data processing: Nucleated cell number was recorded as an estimate derived from reference gene primer amplification. Profiled with immunoSEQ multiplex PCR; TCRdb holds only in-frame clones, not every one. The DNA gave D and trimming, while V, J and clone size come from that table. Of about 210,000 clones listed, around 92% were seen once; the top ten hold approximately 8.1%. The receptor's source is a woman under 30 who had recovered from COVID-19. Material for sequencing was PBMCs or T cells enriched from blood (not recorded which). V is TRBV5-6 and J is TRBJ1-2; maybe TRBD1 (6 bases). The CDR3 spells CASSFSGGVDGYTF. The DNA of the CDR3 is TGTGCCAGCAGCTTTAGTGGGGGCGTGGATGGCTACACCTTC.